This TCR beta chain was recovered during a study of cytomegalovirus exposure and HLA in healthy donors. Whole-study results and caveats: Reports state that TCR beta sequences accurately predicted most subjects' HLA-A and HLA-B alleles.

This CDR3 spans 15 amino acids. V was pared by 5 bases and J by 1 base, with 4 bases of the junction left unmatched. The germline CDR1 and CDR2 sequences are PRHDT and FYEKMQ (reference sequence). This PCR relied on a set of 60 Vbeta primers and 13 Jbeta primers. Using immunoSEQ multiplex PCR, the repertoire was profiled, and TCRdb retains in-frame clones only, with some absent. The top ten hold about 0.3% of the sample, which has roughly 290,000 clones, roughly 80% seen once. On this clone itself: The antigen remains undetermined.

The clonotype comes from a girl aged 2-10 years in good health and CMV-seronegative. The genes are TRBV13 and TRBJ2-7, with 11 bases identical to TRBD2. Sequenced sample: PBMCs. The CDR3 region is CASSLRLAGSYEQYF. The CDR3 region has the DNA TGTGCCAGCAGCCTCCGACTAGCGGGATCCTACGAGCAGTACTTC.